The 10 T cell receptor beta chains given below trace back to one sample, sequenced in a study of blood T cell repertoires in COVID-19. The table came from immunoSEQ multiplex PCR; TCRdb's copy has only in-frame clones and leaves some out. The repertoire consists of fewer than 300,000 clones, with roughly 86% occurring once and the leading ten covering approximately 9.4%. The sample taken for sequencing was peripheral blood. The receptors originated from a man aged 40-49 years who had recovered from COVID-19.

The CDR3 protein is CASSIARTGGIETQYF. The DNA for the CDR3 is TGTGCCAGTAGTATCGCCAGGACAGGGGGCATCGAGACCCAGTACTTC. The rearrangement uses TRBV19 and TRBJ2-5; TRBD1 matches 11 bases. The J segment lost 5 bases and the V segment lost 3 bases, leaving 8 bases of the junction unmatched. Germline loops: CDR1 LNHDA, CDR2 SQIVND (reference sequence). This CDR3 spans 16 amino acids.

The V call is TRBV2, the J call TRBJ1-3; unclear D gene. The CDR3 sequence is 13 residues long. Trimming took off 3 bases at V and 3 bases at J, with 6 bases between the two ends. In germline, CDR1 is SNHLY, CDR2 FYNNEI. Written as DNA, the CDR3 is TGTGCCAGCAGTGATTTCGGTGGAAACACCATATATTTT. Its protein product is CASSDFGGNTIYF.

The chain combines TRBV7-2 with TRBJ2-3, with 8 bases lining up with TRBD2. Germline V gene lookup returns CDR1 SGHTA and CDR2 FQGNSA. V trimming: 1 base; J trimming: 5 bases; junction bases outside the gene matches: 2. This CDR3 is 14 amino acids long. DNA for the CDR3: TGTGCCAGCAGCTTAGACGGGGGGGGAGATACGCAGTATTTT. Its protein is CASSLDGGGDTQYF.

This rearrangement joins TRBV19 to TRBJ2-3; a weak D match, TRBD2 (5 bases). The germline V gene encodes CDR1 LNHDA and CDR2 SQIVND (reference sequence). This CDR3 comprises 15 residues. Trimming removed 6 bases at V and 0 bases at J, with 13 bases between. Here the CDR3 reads CASSDRGPSTDTQYF. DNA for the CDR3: TGTGCCAGTAGCGATAGAGGGCCTAGCACAGATACGCAGTATTTT.

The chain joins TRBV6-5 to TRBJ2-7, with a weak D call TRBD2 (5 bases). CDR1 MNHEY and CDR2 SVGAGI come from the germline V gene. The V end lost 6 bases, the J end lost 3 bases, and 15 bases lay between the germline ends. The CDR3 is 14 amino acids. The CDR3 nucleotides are TGTGCCAGCAGAACCGGTGGCGGGTTCTACGAGCAGTACTTC. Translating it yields CASRTGGGFYEQYF.

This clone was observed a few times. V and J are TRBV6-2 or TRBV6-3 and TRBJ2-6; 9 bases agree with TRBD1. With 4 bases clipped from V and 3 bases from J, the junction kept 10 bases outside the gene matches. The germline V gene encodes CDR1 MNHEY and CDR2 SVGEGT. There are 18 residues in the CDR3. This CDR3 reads CASSSAGTGIHGANVLTF. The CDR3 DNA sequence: TGTGCCAGCAGTTCCGCCGGGACAGGGATACATGGGGCCAACGTCCTGACTTTC.

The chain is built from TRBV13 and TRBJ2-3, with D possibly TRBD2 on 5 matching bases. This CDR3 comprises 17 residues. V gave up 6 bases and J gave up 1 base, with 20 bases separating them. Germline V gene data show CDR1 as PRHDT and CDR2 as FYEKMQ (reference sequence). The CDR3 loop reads CASSLSGLILRTDTQYF. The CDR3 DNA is TGTGCCAGCAGTTTAAGTGGACTCATATTACGCACAGATACGCAGTATTTT.

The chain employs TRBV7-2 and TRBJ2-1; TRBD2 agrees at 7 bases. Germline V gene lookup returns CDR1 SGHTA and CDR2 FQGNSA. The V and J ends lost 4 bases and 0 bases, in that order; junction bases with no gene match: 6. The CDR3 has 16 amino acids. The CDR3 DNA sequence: TGTGCCAGCAGCTGGGTGGGGGGGAGCTCCTACAATGAGCAGTTCTTC. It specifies CASSWVGGSSYNEQFF.

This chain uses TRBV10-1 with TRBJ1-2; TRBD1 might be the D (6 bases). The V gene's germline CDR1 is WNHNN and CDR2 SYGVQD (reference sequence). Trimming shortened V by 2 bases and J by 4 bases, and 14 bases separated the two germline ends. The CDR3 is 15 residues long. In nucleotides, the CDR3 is TGCGCCAGCAGTGAGCGCAGGGGTCTATTCTATGGCTACACCTTC. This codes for CASSERRGLFYGYTF.

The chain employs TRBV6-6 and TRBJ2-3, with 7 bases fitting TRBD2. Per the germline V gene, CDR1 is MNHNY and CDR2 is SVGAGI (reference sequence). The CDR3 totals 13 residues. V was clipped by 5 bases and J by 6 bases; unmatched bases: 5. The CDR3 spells CASSQGLVDTQYF. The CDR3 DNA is TGTGCCAGCAGTCAAGGACTAGTGGATACGCAGTATTTT.